Listed below are T cell receptor beta chains from one sample, sequenced in a study of blood T cell repertoires in COVID-19. The repertoire was sequenced with immunoSEQ multiplex PCR; TCRdb's copy has only in-frame clones and lacks some. The table has some 150,000 clones, 80% to 90% seen once. The material sequenced was peripheral blood. The receptor source for this set is a woman aged 50 to 60 with acute or convalescent COVID-19. CDR3s include the opening cysteine and the closing phenylalanine or tryptophan. A D gene is named only where the DNA matches it firmly.

d_call: NA; v_call: TRBV20-1; cdr3_aa: CSASSQGFQPQHF
d_call: NA; v_call: TRBV5-6; cdr3_aa: CASSLLNGDYEQYF
d_call: NA; v_call: TRBV4-3; cdr3_aa: CASSQGLLTDTQYF
d_call: TRBD2; v_call: TRBV4-1; cdr3_aa: CASSQTTLAGDDTQYF
d_call: TRBD1; v_call: TRBV18; cdr3_aa: CASSPGTGGNQPQHF
d_call: TRBD1; v_call: TRBV7-2; cdr3_aa: CASSYLRGVNYGYTF
d_call: TRBD2; v_call: TRBV5-4; cdr3_aa: CASSVHGREGRGDTQYF
d_call: NA; v_call: TRBV6-5; cdr3_aa: CASDLGRGWYGYTF
d_call: NA; v_call: TRBV2; cdr3_aa: CASSPNRDYNEKLFF
d_call: NA; v_call: TRBV7-6; cdr3_aa: CASTPGTGELFF
d_call: NA; v_call: TRBV5-1; cdr3_aa: CASSLLQGQRRNTEAFF
d_call: NA; v_call: TRBV4-3; cdr3_aa: CASSQGGTVRQKLFF
d_call: NA; v_call: TRBV3-1/TRBV3-2; cdr3_aa: CATLRSGPQETQYF
d_call: TRBD1; v_call: TRBV10-2; cdr3_aa: CASGTGGTLNYGYTF
d_call: TRBD1; v_call: TRBV9; cdr3_aa: CASSVSQGQVYGYTF
d_call: TRBD2; v_call: TRBV28; cdr3_aa: CASSLTGLGLTQYF
d_call: TRBD2; v_call: TRBV29-1; cdr3_aa: CSVLAGDLQQYF
d_call: TRBD2; v_call: TRBV5-4; cdr3_aa: CASSLKLAGGPSTDTQYF
d_call: TRBD1; v_call: TRBV4-3; cdr3_aa: CASSQGALDRGTYEQYF
d_call: TRBD1; v_call: TRBV18; cdr3_aa: CASSPRQGAGVTEAFF
d_call: NA; v_call: TRBV7-9; cdr3_aa: CASSLFRESYEQYF
d_call: NA; v_call: TRBV6-4; cdr3_aa: CASTEDTSGNTIYF